This TCR beta chain is from a study of cytomegalovirus exposure and HLA in healthy donors. Concerning this clone itself: Its cognate antigen is unknown.

Study-level results: An ancestry cluster, one associated with Asian ancestry, reportedly showed fewer N-insertions than the approximately 670-donor mean in a later analysis. Investigators reported 150 to 200 TCR beta chains as tied to cytomegalovirus. It has been reported that TCR beta sequences accurately predicted the HLA-A and HLA-B alleles of most subjects.

Use of 60 Vbeta and 13 Jbeta primers characterized the PCR. Data came from immunoSEQ multiplex PCR; TCRdb stores just in-frame clones and leaves some out. The sample consists of roughly 120,000 clones, around 73% of them appearing once. Healthy bone marrow donors formed the donor group. Sequenced sample: PBMCs. This receptor was identified in a man aged 40-50 years in good health and CMV-seronegative.

In nucleotides, the CDR3 is TGTGCCAGCAGTGTAACGGAGGGCGCCGGGGAGCTGTTTTTT. Amino acid sequence: CASSVTEGAGELFF. V gene TRBV27 combines with J gene TRBJ2-2; weak D call: TRBD2 (6 bases). The V gene lost 5 bases and the J gene lost 6 bases, with 13 bases spanning the gap. The CDR3 consists of 14 residues. Germline assignment: CDR1 MNHEY and CDR2 SMNVEV (reference sequence).